This record looks at one T cell receptor beta chain sequence and its context. Its antigen is not identified. The data belong to a study of PD-1 blockade in mismatch repair-deficient tumors. Study context: Patients had roughly twelve mismatch repair-deficient cancer types, all previously treated and progressing.

This CDR3 has 14 amino acids. Looked up from germline, CDR1 is LNHDA and CDR2 is SQIVND (reference sequence). Trimming removed 3 bases at V and 8 bases at J, with 14 bases between. Every patient had mismatch repair deficiency by PCR or immunohistochemistry. The TCR-sequenced patients were a few responders to pembrolizumab. Study-level findings and limits: After pembrolizumab, tumor-resident clones rose rapidly, then generally contracted before radiologic responses.

The method was immunoSEQ multiplex PCR; TCRdb's version includes in-frame clones alone and lacks a portion of them. The repertoire includes about 63,000 clones, approximately 88% of them detected once, and more than 11% sits in the top ten. The specimen was peripheral blood, collected 52 weeks after starting pembrolizumab. The receptor comes from an adult with mismatch repair-deficient cancer. This chain joins TRBV19 and TRBJ2-1; D is possibly TRBD2 (6 bases). As DNA, the CDR3 is TGTGCCAGTAGTATTCGGGAGCCAGACGATGAGCAGTTCTTC. Protein sequence: CASSIREPDDEQFF.